This paragraph reports one T cell receptor beta chain. Its target is not known. These data belong to a study of graft-versus-host responses after intestinal transplantation. Across the study: Following induction with anti-thymocyte globulin, all recipients were given tacrolimus and steroids for 2 to 4 years.

The V gene's germline CDR1 is LNHDA and CDR2 SQIVND (reference sequence). With V trimmed by 5 bases and J by 4 bases, 12 bases remained unmatched. The CDR3 is made up of 16 amino acids. General study findings and limits: HvG clone declines early post-transplant were associated with peak circulating GvH levels. GvH clones occurred in recipient marrow; some first appeared in ileum or blood.

Clones were read by immunoSEQ multiplex PCR, and TCRdb kept only the in-frame ones, dropping some. The sample has roughly 60,000 clones; about 90% are singletons. The source was PBMCs, collected around 120 days after intestinal transplantation. The chain has TRBV19 and TRBJ2-3; 7 bases are shared with TRBD2. The source is a human patient who received an intestinal transplant, so some T cells may come from the graft donor. CDR3 nucleotides: TGTGCCAGTAGTCCCCTCGGGGGAGGGCCGTCAGATACGCAGTATTTT. It encodes CASSPLGGGPSDTQYF.